Listed below are T cell receptor beta chains from one sample, sequenced in a study of OX40 agonist ivuxolimab in advanced cancers. The assay was immunoSEQ multiplex PCR, and TCRdb's table has in-frame clones only and misses some. Altogether some 65,000 clones are present, 87% being singletons, with the ten largest covering about 0.37%. The source material was CD4+ or CD8+ T cells sorted from blood, sampled in a trial of the OX40 agonist ivuxolimab. These receptors all stem from an adult with an advanced solid tumor such as melanoma, head and neck, liver or kidney cancer. Each CDR3 is given with its conserved first and last residue. Fields, in order: clone size, D gene, V gene, J gene, CDR3 DNA, CDR3 protein. D genes are given only for firm matches. Rows give clone size only sometimes, using once, few, many, or a class for an expanded clone.

.	TRBD1	TRBV6-5	TRBJ1-5	TGTGCCAGCAGTGCCCATACAGGGGCTAATCAGCCCCAGCATTTT	CASSAHTGANQPQHF
once	TRBD2	TRBV6-6	TRBJ2-2	TGTGCCAGCAGTTACGGGGGGGGAACGAACACCGGGGAGCTGTTTTTT	CASSYGGGTNTGELFF
.	.	TRBV30	TRBJ1-5	TGTGCCTGGAGTGTACACACAGGGTCCAGGGGACAGCCCCAGCATTTT	CAWSVHTGSRGQPQHF
.	.	TRBV30	TRBJ2-5	TGTGCCTGGAGTGTACTTGGGGGCGCGGGGACCCAGTACTTC	CAWSVLGGAGTQYF
once	TRBD2	TRBV6-1	TRBJ2-5	TGTGCCAGCAAAGGACTAGCCTACCAAGAGACCCAGTACTTC	CASKGLAYQETQYF
.	.	TRBV7-6	TRBJ2-5	TGTGCCAGCAGCTTAAACCAAGAGACCCAGTACTTC	CASSLNQETQYF
.	.	TRBV18	TRBJ1-6	TGTGCCAGCTCACCAGGGAGTAATTCACCCCTCCACTTT	CASSPGSNSPLHF
.	.	TRBV5-1	TRBJ2-1	TGCGCCAGCAGCCTGGGGGGACAGTCCTACAATGAGCAGTTCTTC	CASSLGGQSYNEQFF
.	.	TRBV7-9	TRBJ2-7	TGTGCCAGCACTCCTTCCCCACCAGGGTCCGTCTATGAGCAGTACTTC	CASTPSPPGSVYEQYF
.	TRBD1	TRBV7-2	TRBJ2-5	TGTGCCAGCAGCTCATCACAGGGGAAGGTCGAGACCCAGTACTTC	CASSSSQGKVETQYF
.	.	TRBV4-2	TRBJ1-1	TGTGCCAGCAGCCAAGAACAGGGAGGGCCTGAAGCTTTCTTT	CASSQEQGGPEAFF
.	.	TRBV18	TRBJ2-5	TGTGCCAGCTCCCCGGGCGGCAGCAAAGAGACCCAGTACTTC	CASSPGGSKETQYF
.	.	TRBV7-9	TRBJ1-1	TGTGCCAGCAGCCCCCCGGGACACATGAACACTGAAGCTTTCTTT	CASSPPGHMNTEAFF
.	.	TRBV12-1	TRBJ2-5	TGTGCCAGCAGCTTTGGAACGGTTCTAGCGAGTACAAAAGAGACCCAGTACTTC	CASSFGTVLASTKETQYF
.	TRBD1	TRBV9	TRBJ1-1	TGTGCCAGCAGCGGCTACCGGGACAGGTCGGCTTTCTTT	CASSGYRDRSAFF
.	TRBD2	TRBV5-4	TRBJ2-7	TGTGCCAGCAGCCCCGGGGGGATAAACTACGAGCAGTACTTC	CASSPGGINYEQYF
once	.	TRBV7-6	TRBJ1-5	TGTGCCAGCAGCTTAAACGGGGCCCAGCCCCAGCATTTT	CASSLNGAQPQHF
.	.	TRBV6-1	TRBJ1-5	TGTGCCAGCAGTGAAGGGGTTACGGGGAATCAGCCCCAGCATTTT	CASSEGVTGNQPQHF
once	.	TRBV5-1	TRBJ1-1	TGCGCCAGCAGCTTACAGGGATACACTGAAGCTTTCTTT	CASSLQGYTEAFF
once	.	TRBV7-8	TRBJ2-1	TGTGCCAGCAGCTTAAAGGGTGGGTGGTTCTACAATGAGCAGTTCTTC	CASSLKGGWFYNEQFF
.	TRBD2	TRBV9	TRBJ2-5	TGTGCCAGCAGCGGGGTAGCGGGGGCGGGTGAGACCCAGTACTTC	CASSGVAGAGETQYF
.	.	TRBV5-1	TRBJ1-2	TGCGCCAGCACCGATTTGGCTAACTATGGCTACACCTTC	CASTDLANYGYTF
.	.	TRBV4-1	TRBJ1-2	TGCGCCAGCAGCCAAGATCTAAGAACGGACTATGGCTACACCTTC	CASSQDLRTDYGYTF
.	.	TRBV29-1	TRBJ2-3	TGCAGCGTTGTCCGTACAGGCTCGTCTAGCACAGATACGCAGTATTTT	CSVVRTGSSSTDTQYF
.	.	TRBV18	TRBJ1-2	TGTGCCAGCTCACCACGGCGGACAGAAAACTATGGCTACACCTTC	CASSPRRTENYGYTF
few	.	TRBV30	TRBJ1-1	TGTGCCTGGAGTGTGGGTGGACGAGCTTTCTTT	CAWSVGGRAFF
.	TRBD1	TRBV19	TRBJ1-5	TGTGCCAGTTCCCCCGGGACAGCTATTAATCAGCCCCAGCATTTT	CASSPGTAINQPQHF